What follows describes a single T cell receptor (beta chain). Blood specimens came from baseline, cycle 4 day 1, and cycle 7 day 1. Using immunoSEQ multiplex PCR, the repertoire was profiled, and TCRdb retains in-frame clones only, with some absent. The table has some 62,000 clones, 80% to 90% seen once; the top ten hold over 7.5%. The CDR3 has 15 residues. Germline V lookup: CDR1 ENHRY, CDR2 SYGVKD. V was shortened by 0 bases and J by 2 bases, with 9 bases between the two germline ends. This specimen belongs to a study of OX40 agonist ivuxolimab in advanced cancers. Material: CD4+ or CD8+ T cells sorted from blood, obtained in a trial of the OX40 agonist ivuxolimab. The clonotype was recovered from an adult with an advanced solid tumor such as melanoma, head and neck, liver or kidney cancer. V is TRBV10-3 and J is TRBJ2-3, with D possibly TRBD1 on 5 matching bases. CDR3 DNA: TGTGCCATCAGTGAGTCAACAGGACACACAGATACGCAGTATTTT. It yields the protein CAISESTGHTDTQYF.